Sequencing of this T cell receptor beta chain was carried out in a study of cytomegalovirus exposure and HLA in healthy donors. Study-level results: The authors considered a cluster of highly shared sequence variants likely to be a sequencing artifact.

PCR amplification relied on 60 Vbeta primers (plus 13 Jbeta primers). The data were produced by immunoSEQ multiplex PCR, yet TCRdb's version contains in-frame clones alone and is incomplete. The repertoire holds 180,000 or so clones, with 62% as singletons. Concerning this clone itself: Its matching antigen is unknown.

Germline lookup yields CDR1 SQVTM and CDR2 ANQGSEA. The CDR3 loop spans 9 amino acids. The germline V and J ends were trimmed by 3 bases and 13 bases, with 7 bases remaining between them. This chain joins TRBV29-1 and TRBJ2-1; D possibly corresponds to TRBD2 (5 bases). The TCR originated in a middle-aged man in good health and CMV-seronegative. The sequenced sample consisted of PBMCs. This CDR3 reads CSVDEGQFF. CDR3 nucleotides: TGCAGCGTTGACGAGGGCCAGTTCTTC.